Sequencing of this T cell receptor (beta chain) was carried out in a study of shared clonotypes between healthy human individuals (dated by TCRdb to 2018 to 2021). About the investigation overall: The cohort included three men and a couple of women between 18 and 49 years of age. For each donor, CD4 naive and CD4 memory were each given three plates, CD8 naive was given two plates, and CD8 memory was given one plate. To estimate repertoire size and how much clonotypes are shared between individuals, the study performed deep sequencing of blood TCR repertoires from roughly five healthy adults. Different laboratories and diverse techniques were used to prepare libraries and sequence TCR repertoires, to increase sequencing depth and limit assay-specific biases. Between about 0.9 and 10 billion PBMCs per donor were obtained by leukapheresis. The paper as a whole reports these results and caveats: Pairwise subsampling led to the expectation that sequencing depth would affect the degree of clonotype sharing among donors. Sharing across a handful of donors was observed for about 5% of naive CD4, over 3% of naive CD8, around 2.5% of memory CD4, and roughly 0.4% of memory CD8 clonotypes. Compared with non-shared clonotypes, the clonotypes found in all four sorted-subset donors had higher generation probabilities. Estimated clonotype richness was generally larger for naive than for memory subsets. Sampling was limited to blood, and TCR repertoires in tissue likely differ from TCR repertoires in blood. The small number of donors limited the genetic and exposure-history diversity represented. Even with the large sequencing depth, rarefaction of the sorted-subset datasets indicated that sequencing was incomplete.

Using the deep immunoSEQ assay, TCR CDR3 regions were amplified from genomic DNA by multiplex PCR. Extracted genomic DNA from each cell subset was distributed evenly across all wells of several immunoSEQ 96-well plates, and each plate was treated as a replicate. For sorted subsets, about 220 ng of genomic DNA, equivalent to around 29,000 T cell genomes, went into each replicate PCR. Purified libraries were measured with a Qubit 3.0 fluorometer, size-checked on a Bioanalyzer 2100, and measured again with the KAPA Library Quantification kit. Every immunoSEQ 96-well plate was sequenced on a separate single-read 150-cycle Illumina NextSeq 550 flow cell. The source study handled its data this way. The immunoSEQ output contained only junctional sequences without quality scores, so filtering could not match that applied to full-length reads. To assign V/J genes and CDR3, sequences were annotated against IMGT germline references using PyIR, a Python wrapper for IgBLAST v1.9. Reads with weak V/J assignments (E-value above 1e-6), missing CDR3, stop codons, out-of-frame junctions, or ambiguous translated residues were removed. V3J clonotypes were defined as sequences sharing the same inferred V gene, J gene, and CDR3 amino acid sequence. Percentage overlap between repertoires was calculated by dividing the number of shared unique clonotypes by the size of the smaller repertoire. RTK rarefaction, the Chao1 estimator, and Recon v2.1 estimates of unobserved clonotypes were used to assess repertoire richness. Generation probabilities for all TCRbeta clonotypes obtained by the gDNA method from a handful of donors were computed using OLGA. The table was pulled from immuneACCESS by TCRdb, which kept in-frame rearrangements only. Such tables lose some clones; where checked, under half of the loss comes from unresolved V genes, and the rest has no known cause. V, J and clone size reflect that table, while D and trimming were determined from the DNA. Counted in this sample were some 1,100,000 clones; approximately 80% of them appeared once. The ten largest make up more than 0.5% of the sample.

This clone was seen a handful of times. The antigen it recognizes is unknown. Qualities for individual bases were not recorded, and no much larger clone is one base off. Looking up the germline V gene yields CDR1 LGHNA and CDR2 YSLEER. V gives up 0 bases and J gives up 4 bases, and the segment between their germline ends measures 9 bases. The CDR3 measures 14 amino acids from cysteine to phenylalanine. Only CDR3 DNA is held: 42 bases, read in frame from base 1. Healthy HIV-negative adults with no recently reported acute infections or vaccinations were included as donors. Every donor was a Caucasian adult residing in Nashville, Tennessee, USA. Magnetic negative selection was used to enrich CD4+ T cells, after which naive cells were positively selected on CD45RA and the negative fraction became the memory subset. Blood was obtained by leukapheresis, after which PBMCs were separated by Ficoll-Histopaque density gradient centrifugation and cryopreserved in liquid nitrogen vapor phase. Analytical flow cytometry was used to check the purity and quantity of every magnetically sorted T cell population. Each sorted fraction had its genomic DNA isolated and then quantified by UV absorbance on a Nanodrop 2000c.

The receptor chain draws on TRBV4-3 and TRBJ1-2; no D gene call is confident. Sequenced sample: memory CD4+ T cells from PBMCs. The cell subset or site label, read with the paper, signifies: CD45RA-negative fraction. The clonotype originates from a man between 18 and 29 years old in good health. Some clones in this sample may be carry-over from other donors' samples. The CDR3 loop reads CASSQDNSGYGYTF. Read as DNA, the sequence is TGCGCCAGCAGCCAAGATAATAGCGGCTATGGCTACACCTTC.